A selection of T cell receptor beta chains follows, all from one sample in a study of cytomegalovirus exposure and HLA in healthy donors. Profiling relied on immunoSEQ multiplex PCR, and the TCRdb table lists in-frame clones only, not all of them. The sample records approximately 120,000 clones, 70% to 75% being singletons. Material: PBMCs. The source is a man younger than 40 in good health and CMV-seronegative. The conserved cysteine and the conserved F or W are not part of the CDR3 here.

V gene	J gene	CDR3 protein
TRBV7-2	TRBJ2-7	ASSASGLAGDPYEQY
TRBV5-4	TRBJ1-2	ASSLNFGTGVNYGYT
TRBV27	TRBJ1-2	ASSLRDSPNYGYT
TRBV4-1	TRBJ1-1	ASSHPTQTGKTEAF
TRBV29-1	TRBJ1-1	SVVIQDYTEAF
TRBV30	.	AWDQGAYEQY
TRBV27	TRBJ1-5	ASSRGNQPQH
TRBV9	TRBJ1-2	ASSVASGTGGGGYT
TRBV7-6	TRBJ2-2	ASSFTGVGELF
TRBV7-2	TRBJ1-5	ASSLDSGNQPQH
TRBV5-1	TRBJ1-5	ASSLDGGNQPQH
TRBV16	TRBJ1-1	ASTEGLNTEAF
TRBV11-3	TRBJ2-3	ASSFEGADTQY
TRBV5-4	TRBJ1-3	ASSLAGSGNTIY
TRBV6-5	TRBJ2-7	ASSRGTGGREQY
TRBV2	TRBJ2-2	ASSEETVANTGELF
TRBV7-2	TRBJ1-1	ASSGRVPGDAF
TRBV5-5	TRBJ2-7	ASSPQVAGLYEQY
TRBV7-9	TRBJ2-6	ASSSRGAGANVLT
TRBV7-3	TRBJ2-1	ASSSNGGVRGNEQF
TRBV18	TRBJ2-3	ASSRGTGVTDTQY
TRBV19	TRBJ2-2	ASSRGLAGTNTGELF
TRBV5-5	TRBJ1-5	ASSLESVLSNQPQH
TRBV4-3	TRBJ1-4	ASSQDDGRRTNEKLF
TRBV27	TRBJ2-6	ASSLITSSGANVLT
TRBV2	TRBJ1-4	ASNVGGEKLF
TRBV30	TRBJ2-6	AWSSQASGANVLT
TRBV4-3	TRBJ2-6	ASSQGVHGSGANVLT
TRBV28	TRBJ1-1	ASSFTGGRNTEAF
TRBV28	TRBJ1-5	ASRYSNQPQH
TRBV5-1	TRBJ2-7	ASSFAPSGEQY
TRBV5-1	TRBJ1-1	ASSQENTEAF
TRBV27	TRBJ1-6	ASSFGRGPDNPPLH
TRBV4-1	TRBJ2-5	ASSRYFSGETQY
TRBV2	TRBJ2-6	ASSLGQGSGANVLT
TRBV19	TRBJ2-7	ASSISSASYEQY
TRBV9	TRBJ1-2	ASSLLGHGVYGYT
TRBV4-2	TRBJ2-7	ASSQGTETANYEQY
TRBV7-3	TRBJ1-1	ASSLNGGTEAF
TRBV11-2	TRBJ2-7	ASRGQGNEQY
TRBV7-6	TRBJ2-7	ASSLVGQESEQY
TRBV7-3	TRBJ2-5	AVSVGAGRYQETQY
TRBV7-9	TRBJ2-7	ASSLWTAGDEQY
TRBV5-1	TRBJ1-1	ASSLDEGRPTEAF
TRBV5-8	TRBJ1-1	ASSLIRARRVEAF
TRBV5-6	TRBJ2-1	ASGWGGSYNEQF
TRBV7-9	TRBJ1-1	ANDLRSAGPTEAF
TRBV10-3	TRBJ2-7	AISESGGTYEQY
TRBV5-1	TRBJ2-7	ASSLVPAGGPNEQY
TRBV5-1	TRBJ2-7	ASSLALAGNYEQY